The following is a TCR beta chain sequence with its context. These data originate in a study of Ad26.COV2.S vaccination and SARS-CoV-2 variants. Overall study context: Ad26.COV2.S shots went into the muscle once or twice, 56 days apart.

Measured with immunoSEQ multiplex PCR; TCRdb has only the in-frame clones, and not every one. The sample lists about 680,000 clones; about 89% were seen once. Looked up from germline, CDR1 is SGHTA and CDR2 is FQGTGA. V lost 8 bases and J lost 0; bases outside the gene matches: 7. The CDR3 consists of 14 residues. Treatment noted: some 20 received Ad26.COV2.S at low or high dose, single or two shots; several received placebo; per-sample allocation not given. The samples date from day 63 after the first vaccine or placebo injection. An adult of 18-55 years in Boston served as donor. Vaccination used an Ad26 vector expressing Wuhan-strain SARS-CoV-2 spike.

The source is a person aged 18-60 years who received the Ad26.COV2.S COVID-19 vaccine or a placebo. The J gene is TRBJ2-7, the V gene TRBV7-3, with TRBD1 matching 7 bases. Sequencing used peripheral blood, obtained in a trial of Ad26.COV2.S vaccine versus placebo. The CDR3 reads CASAEGTVSYEQYF. The CDR3 nucleotides read TGTGCCAGCGCAGAGGGGACAGTCTCCTACGAGCAGTACTTC. Supplemented by reference TRBV7-3 and TRBJ2-7, the full variable domain reads GAGVSQTPSNKVTEKGKYVELRCDPISGHTALYWYRQSLGQGPEFLIYFQGTGAADDSGLPNDRFFAVRPEGSVSTLKIQRTERGDSAVYLCASAEGTVSYEQYFGPGTRLTVT.